What follows describes a single TCR beta chain. Per the original data handling: Reference gene primer amplification yielded estimated nucleated cell counts. Generated by immunoSEQ multiplex PCR, the TCRdb table keeps only in-frame clones and is missing some. V and J calls and clone size are copied from that table; D and trimming were computed from the DNA. This table holds over 150,000 clones, over 60% found once. V lost 1 base, J lost 4 bases, and 5 bases stayed unmatched. Germline CDR1 reads GTSNPN; CDR2 reads SVGIG (reference sequence). The CDR3 loop spans 15 amino acids. The data originate from a study of blood T cell repertoires in COVID-19. Study-level background: T cells, B-cell-depleted T cells, or PBMCs provided the cDNA or gDNA that served as material.

The clonotype comes from a woman older than 75 with acute or convalescent COVID-19. This chain uses TRBV30 with TRBJ2-7; 12 bases map to TRBD1. Sequenced input: peripheral blood. CDR3 loop: CAWSGPGQGAYEQYF. In DNA, the CDR3 is TGTGCCTGGAGTGGACCGGGACAGGGGGCGTACGAGCAGTACTTC.